The rows below give T cell receptor beta chains drawn from one sample of a study of shared clonotypes between healthy human individuals. Assay: immunoSEQ multiplex PCR; the TCRdb copy retains only in-frame clones and omits some. Here the sample spans more than 1 million clones, 70% to 80% being singletons. Sequenced input: memory CD4+ T cells from PBMCs. The receptors shown here come from a young man in good health. Some clones in this sample may be carry-over from other donors' samples. Each CDR3 is given without its conserved first and last residue. Clone size, where shown, is once, few, many, or a class for clones that have expanded.

>12|TRBJ2-4|.|TRBV29-1
SGGGASAGNIQY
>11|TRBJ1-1|.|TRBV30
AWSIDSGTEAF
>11|TRBJ2-7|.|TRBV28
ASIDRDTYEQY
>10|TRBJ2-5|.|TRBV28
ASSLSPETQY
>13|TRBJ2-1|.|TRBV6-5
ASSYPGTGAPRQF
>16|TRBJ2-7|few|TRBV15
ATSTTKEPGLAKYEQY
>11|TRBJ2-5|.|TRBV19
ASSTQGMETQY
>13|TRBJ2-1|few|TRBV30
AWSSGGSSYNEQF
>11|TRBJ2-7|few|TRBV7-2
ASSFDRAGSEY
>12|TRBJ1-2|.|TRBV28
ASSSSTGGYGYT
>12|TRBJ2-3|.|TRBV2
ASRGGTVTDTQY
>15|TRBJ2-3|.|TRBV5-1
ASSLGASGSSTDTQY
>9|TRBJ2-3|many|TRBV6-1
ASSDTDTQY
>12|TRBJ1-2|.|TRBV10-3
AISDKRSTYGYT
>13|TRBJ1-4|.|TRBV7-9
ASSPAATINEKLF
>13|TRBJ2-5|few|TRBV6-5
ASRTLAAGEETQY
>12|TRBJ2-1|.|TRBV9
ASSVRGLQNEQF
>13|TRBJ1-2|few|TRBV5-1
ASTPGPGENYGYT
>13|TRBJ2-5|.|TRBV2
ASSMTSGSLETQY
>13|TRBJ2-3|.|TRBV5-1
ASSLRLASTDTQY
>14|TRBJ2-3|.|TRBV18
ASSRTSGTSTDTQY
>12|TRBJ1-5|.|TRBV27
ASSPGQTNQPQH
>11|TRBJ1-1|.|TRBV10-3
AISDGGDTEAF
>13|TRBJ1-5|.|TRBV18
ASSPGTALSWPQH
>11|TRBJ2-7|once|TRBV2
ASSGQGAYEQY
>14|TRBJ2-3|.|TRBV28
ASSSGGGLSTDTQY
>11|TRBJ2-7|.|TRBV7-9
ASSPRLISSQY
>8|TRBJ1-1|few|TRBV29-1
SVGGLAAF
>13|TRBJ1-5|.|TRBV27
ASSPSGTGGQPQH
>10|TRBJ1-2|.|TRBV29-1
SVETAGYGYT
>14|TRBJ2-3|many|TRBV5-4
ASSLATKRVTDTQY
>11|TRBJ2-1|.|TRBV29-1
SVELGRRNEQF
>11|TRBJ1-3|.|TRBV28
ASSGHSGNTIY
>9|TRBJ2-1|.|TRBV20-1
SPARGNEQF
>11|TRBJ1-1|few|TRBV2
ASGGALNTEAF
>11|TRBJ2-3|once|TRBV4-1
ASSQSGVDTQY
>12|TRBJ2-1|.|TRBV5-1
ASSQGTGRGEQF
>11|TRBJ2-2|few|TRBV7-2
ASSSRGLGELF
>13|TRBJ2-7|.|TRBV5-1
ASSLLTSGSNEQY
>12|TRBJ2-3|.|TRBV7-3
ASSLDRGTDTQY
>11|TRBJ1-1|once|TRBV7-2
ATGTVGNTEAF
>12|TRBJ2-7|once|TRBV6-1
ASNEIGSSYEQY
>12|TRBJ2-1|.|TRBV2
ASKPTLVYNEQF
>12|TRBJ1-3|once|TRBV5-4
ASSPTGSRNTIY
>14|TRBJ1-1|.|TRBV7-3
ASSPAVGGWNTEAF
>15|TRBJ2-7|.|TRBV9
ASSAGVTGGTSYEQY
>13|TRBJ2-7|.|TRBV9
ASSAGTSDSYEQY
>15|TRBJ2-1|.|TRBV5-1
ASSSTSGVSSYNEQF
>13|TRBJ1-2|few|TRBV6-5
ASSYSTWGNYGYT
>10|TRBJ1-5|.|TRBV19
ASNKGSQPQH